This is a list of T cell receptor beta chains from one sample in a study of blood T cells in healthy people across ages. One entry per CDR3 protein results from TCRdb running MiXCR on the 5' RACE reads. This sample has 750,000 to 950,000 distinct CDR3 sequences, with less than 70% found just once. The sample taken for sequencing was blood. Every receptor here comes from an elderly man in good health. Each CDR3 is given with its conserved first and last residue. The D gene is left open where the match is weak. Clone size is given for some rows only: seen once, a few or many times, or a class if the clone is expanded.

D,J,V,size,CDR3,DNA
.,TRBJ2-6,TRBV27,.,CASGTTARVPSVLTF,TGTGCCAGCGGGACCACTGCTCGGGTCCCATCCGTCCTGACTTTC
TRBD2,TRBJ2-1,TRBV20-1,.,CSARGGLAGGYEQFF,TGCAGTGCTAGAGGGGGACTAGCGGGAGGTTATGAGCAGTTCTTC
.,TRBJ2-7,TRBV10-3,.,CAISPGLSYEQYF,TGTGCCATCAGCCCCGGCCTCTCCTACGAGCAGTACTTC
.,TRBJ1-5,TRBV6-2/TRBV6-3,.,CASSRSADQPQHF,TGTGCCAGCAGCCGGTCCGCCGATCAGCCCCAGCATTTT
TRBD1,TRBJ1-2,TRBV7-2,.,CASSPPGTAVDGYTF,TGTGCCAGCAGCCCCCCCGGGACAGCGGTAGATGGCTACACCTTC
TRBD1,TRBJ2-7,TRBV27,.,CASNQGTGPYEQYF,TGTGCCAGCAACCAGGGGACAGGCCCCTACGAGCAGTACTTC
.,TRBJ1-1,TRBV18,.,CASSRTVQPEAFF,TGTGCCAGCTCACGGACAGTCCAGCCTGAAGCTTTCTTT
.,TRBJ2-3,TRBV20-1,once,CSARDMLFGAPPAYF,TGCAGTGCTAGAGATATGCTTTTTGGGGCCCCTCCGGCGTATTTT
.,TRBJ2-7,TRBV27,many,CASRDLAYEQYF,TGTGCCAGCCGGGACTTAGCTTACGAGCAGTACTTC
.,TRBJ1-4,TRBV5-6,.,CASSSRTLGRSNEKLFF,TGTGCCAGCAGCTCCCGAACCCTAGGGAGATCTAATGAAAAACTGTTTTTT
TRBD1,TRBJ2-3,TRBV7-3,few,CASSRGQGSKDTQYF,TGTGCCAGCAGCCGCGGACAGGGCAGTAAAGATACGCAGTATTTT
.,TRBJ1-6,TRBV7-6,once,CASSLSTTAAYNSPLHF,TGTGCCAGCAGCCTTAGCACGACCGCCGCCTATAATTCACCCCTCCACTTT
.,TRBJ1-1,TRBV4-2,.,CASSQDRNAEAFF,TGTGCCAGCAGCCAAGATCGGAACGCTGAAGCTTTCTTT
.,TRBJ2-7,TRBV4-1,few,CASSQRENEQYF,TGCGCCAGCAGCCAAAGGGAAAACGAGCAGTACTTC
.,TRBJ2-7,TRBV6-6,.,CASSYSIGSSYNEQYF,TGTGCCAGCAGTTACTCGATAGGATCTTCCTACAATGAGCAGTACTTC
.,TRBJ2-5,TRBV12-3/TRBV12-4,.,CASSPGGITGETQYF,TGTGCCAGCAGTCCTGGTGGGATCACGGGGGAGACCCAGTACTTC
TRBD1,TRBJ2-4,TRBV9,once,CASSPLGGGQGLAKNIQYF,TGTGCCAGCAGCCCGTTGGGGGGGGGACAGGGTTTAGCCAAAAACATTCAGTACTTC
TRBD2,TRBJ2-7,TRBV20-1,.,CSARGREGTYEQYF,TGCAGTGCTAGGGGGCGGGAGGGGACCTACGAGCAGTACTTC
TRBD2,TRBJ2-1,TRBV24-1,.,CATSDPGTSGNEQFF,TGTGCCACCAGTGATCCCGGGACTAGCGGGAATGAGCAGTTCTTC
.,TRBJ1-4,TRBV29-1,few,CSAGLGINEKLFF,TGCAGCGCCGGCCTCGGGATTAATGAAAAACTGTTTTTT
TRBD1,TRBJ2-5,TRBV20-1,few,CSAKTGGPETQYF,TGCAGTGCGAAGACAGGGGGCCCGGAGACCCAGTACTTC
.,TRBJ1-2,TRBV2,.,CASSLHTSNYGYTF,TGTGCCAGCAGTCTACATACGTCTAACTATGGCTACACCTTC
TRBD2,TRBJ2-1,TRBV30,.,CASGLAGMDEQFF,TGTGCCTCCGGACTAGCGGGAATGGATGAGCAGTTCTTC
TRBD1,TRBJ2-3,TRBV5-8,.,CASSLAGQGADTQYF,TGTGCCAGCAGCTTGGCGGGACAGGGGGCAGATACGCAGTATTTT
TRBD2,TRBJ2-1,TRBV20-1,.,CSAREGSGRYNEQFF,TGCAGTGCTAGAGAGGGTAGCGGGAGGTACAATGAGCAGTTCTTC
.,TRBJ2-1,TRBV27,.,CASGASRGVYNEQFF,TGTGCCAGCGGCGCGTCCCGGGGAGTTTACAATGAGCAGTTCTTC
TRBD1,TRBJ2-3,TRBV27,few,CASRHSSGQGWDTQYF,TGTGCCAGCAGGCATTCTTCGGGACAGGGTTGGGATACGCAGTATTTT
.,TRBJ1-2,TRBV12-3/TRBV12-4,.,CASSVAHRYGYTF,TGTGCCAGCAGTGTGGCACACCGCTATGGCTACACCTTC
.,TRBJ1-2,TRBV20-1,.,CSARSGQGYGYTF,TGCAGTGCTAGATCGGGGCAGGGCTATGGCTACACCTTC
.,TRBJ2-1,TRBV20-1,.,CSARGFPGGEQFF,TGCAGTGCTAGAGGCTTCCCGGGCGGGGAGCAGTTCTTC
TRBD2,TRBJ2-1,TRBV29-1,.,CSVGLAGAGEQFF,TGCAGCGTCGGACTAGCGGGAGCCGGAGAGCAGTTCTTC
TRBD2,TRBJ2-5,TRBV2,.,CASRNPGLAQETQYF,TGTGCCAGCAGGAACCCGGGACTAGCTCAGGAGACCCAGTACTTC
TRBD1,TRBJ1-5,TRBV19,.,CASSSRQGPQPQHF,TGTGCCAGTAGTTCCCGACAGGGGCCTCAGCCCCAGCATTTT
.,TRBJ2-5,TRBV5-1,few,CASSGGPRDLETQYF,TGCGCCAGCAGCGGTGGACCGAGGGATTTGGAGACCCAGTACTTC
TRBD2,TRBJ2-4,TRBV29-1,many,CSVEAYGGGGTAKNIQYF,TGCAGCGTTGAAGCCTACGGGGGGGGAGGGACAGCCAAAAACATTCAGTACTTC
TRBD1,TRBJ1-2,TRBV27,.,CASSLQSLGGQGDGYTF,TGTGCCAGCAGTCTACAATCCCTTGGTGGACAGGGAGATGGCTACACCTTC
.,TRBJ2-1,TRBV20-1,.,CSALSSGVVSSYNEQFF,TGCAGTGCTCTCTCGTCAGGAGTGGTATCCTCCTACAATGAGCAGTTCTTC
.,TRBJ1-1,TRBV5-1,.,CASSLDWGQAFF,TGCGCCAGCAGCTTGGACTGGGGTCAAGCTTTCTTT
TRBD1,TRBJ2-7,TRBV27,.,CASTKSGTGAYEQYF,TGTGCCAGCACAAAATCCGGGACAGGGGCCTACGAGCAGTACTTC
TRBD1,TRBJ1-1,TRBV11-1,.,CASSFGQGAGARVEAFF,TGTGCCAGCAGCTTTGGACAGGGGGCTGGCGCTCGTGTCGAAGCTTTCTTT